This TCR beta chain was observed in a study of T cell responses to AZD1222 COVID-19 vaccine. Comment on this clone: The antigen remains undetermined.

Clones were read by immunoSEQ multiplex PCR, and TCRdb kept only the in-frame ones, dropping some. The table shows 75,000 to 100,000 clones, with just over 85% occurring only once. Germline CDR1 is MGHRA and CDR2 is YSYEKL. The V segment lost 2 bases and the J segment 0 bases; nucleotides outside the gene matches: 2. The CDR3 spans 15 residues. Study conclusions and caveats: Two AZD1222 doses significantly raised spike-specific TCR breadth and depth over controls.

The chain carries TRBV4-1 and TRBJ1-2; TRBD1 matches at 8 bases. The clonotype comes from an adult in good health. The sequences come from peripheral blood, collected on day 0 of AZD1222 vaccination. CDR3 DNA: TGCGCCAGCAGCCAAACAGGGGGGACTAACTATGGCTACACCTTC. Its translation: CASSQTGGTNYGYTF.